This TCR beta chain was captured in a study of read filtering for tumor transcriptome and immune sequencing. General study results and limits: IR-seq and RNA-seq agreed better without single-read clonotypes. RNA-seq captured clonotypes less deeply and reliably than IR-seq.

From approximately 430 ng of RNA, a library with molecular barcoded alpha/delta and beta/gamma adaptors was made. One entry per CDR3 protein, called by TCRdb with MiXCR from the reads. The sample lists tens of thousands of distinct CDR3 sequences, more than 20% seen once, with 17% in the top ten. The germline gives CDR1 MDHEN, CDR2 SYDVKM. The germline V and J ends were trimmed by 2 bases and 0 bases, with 4 bases remaining between them. The CDR3 has 13 residues. The table lists this clonotype with many counts. Its matching antigen is unknown. Bone marrow was sampled from every patient at the time of active disease.

V is TRBV28 and J is TRBJ1-1; D is uncertain. This TCR came from a donor at least 40 years old with multiple myeloma. The sequencing sample was made of a population of CD138-negative cells sorted from bone marrow. The CDR3 loop reads CASSLPLNTEAFF. The CDR3 nucleotides read TGTGCCAGCAGTTTACCCCTGAACACTGAAGCTTTCTTT.